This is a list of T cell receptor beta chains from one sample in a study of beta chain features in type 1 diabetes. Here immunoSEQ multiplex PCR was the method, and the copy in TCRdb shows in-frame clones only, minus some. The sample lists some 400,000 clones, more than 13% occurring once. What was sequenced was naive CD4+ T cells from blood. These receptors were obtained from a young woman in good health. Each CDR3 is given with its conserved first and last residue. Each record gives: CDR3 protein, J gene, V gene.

CASSQDRTSNDEQFF | TRBJ2-1 | TRBV4-2
CASSPVRLPSGANVLTF | TRBJ2-6 | TRBV7-2
CASKREGKGEQYF | TRBJ2-7 | TRBV6-6
CASREDRAADTQYF | TRBJ2-3 | TRBV2
CASSQDHRTSGGRGRFF | TRBJ2-1 | TRBV4-1
CSGQRQGAGGYTF | TRBJ1-2 | TRBV29-1
CASSVATLGAGDDTQYF | TRBJ2-3 | TRBV7-3
CASSSHGTSGSYEQYF | TRBJ2-7 | TRBV7-2
CAWSHGRGSGETQYF | TRBJ2-5 | TRBV30
CASSLDDTSYEQYF | TRBJ2-7 | TRBV5-1
CASTQGGQGYTGELFF | TRBJ2-2 | TRBV2
CSVESPNYEQYF | TRBJ2-7 | TRBV29-1
CATSGLAGGPQETQYF | TRBJ2-5 | TRBV15
CASSPEGQGYEQYF | TRBJ2-7 | TRBV18
CASSLRDGRMNTEAFF | TRBJ1-1 | TRBV28
CASSLVGYEQYF | TRBJ2-7 | TRBV5-6
CAWSGQGYYNEQFF | TRBJ2-1 | TRBV30
CATSRAGTPGELFF | TRBJ2-2 | TRBV15
CASSLAGTGHSGANVLTF | TRBJ2-6 | TRBV5-1
CASSLRSTSTGANVLTF | TRBJ2-6 | TRBV13
CASALSRGLTGELFF | TRBJ2-2 | TRBV11-2
CASSQGGTSGLGGELFF | TRBJ2-2 | TRBV4-3
CASSDDKGIYGYTF | TRBJ1-2 | TRBV9
CASSNTDTQYF | TRBJ2-3 | TRBV6-5
CASSLDRLASYEQYF | TRBJ2-7 | TRBV11-2
CSVDGSSYNEQFF | TRBJ2-1 | TRBV29-1
CASSQDMETGRNYGYTF | TRBJ1-2 | TRBV4-3
CASSLTSAGGRTDTQYF | TRBJ2-3 | TRBV7-3
CASFTGIEAFF | TRBJ1-1 | TRBV28
CASSQAGGVGETQYF | TRBJ2-5 | TRBV4-2
CASSLGRTRAFF | TRBJ1-1 | TRBV5-6
CASSSRDSNYGYTF | TRBJ1-2 | TRBV7-2
CASSLRAARSGETQYF | TRBJ2-5 | TRBV7-6
CASSRTAGSQYF | TRBJ2-5 | TRBV4-1
CSVDGTGNYEQYF | TRBJ2-7 | TRBV29-1
CASSQSGSSQYF | TRBJ2-3 | TRBV7-6
CAWSGPGAGETQYF | TRBJ2-5 | TRBV30
CASSPLLAGGGEQFF | TRBJ2-1 | TRBV14
CAISDLSSDEQYF | TRBJ2-7 | TRBV10-3
CSVVVGGAEKLFF | TRBJ1-4 | TRBV29-1
CSVALGTGGITDTQYF | TRBJ2-3 | TRBV29-1
CASSARLAGAEQFF | TRBJ2-1 | TRBV7-2
CASGLNTEAFF | TRBJ1-1 | TRBV25-1
CAWGNRAETQYF | TRBJ2-5 | TRBV30
CASSLEGQGWNEQFF | TRBJ2-1 | TRBV7-3
CASTLTGATGELFF | TRBJ2-2 | TRBV6-1
CASRDGLLPTGHEQYF | TRBJ2-7 | TRBV5-4
CATIWLGQGKFEAFF | TRBJ1-1 | TRBV27
CASSPGLAGPSTDTQYF | TRBJ2-3 | TRBV7-2
CASSYSRTSVTSEQFF | TRBJ2-1 | TRBV6-5
CASSLNRGPGELFF | TRBJ2-2 | TRBV7-3
CASSQEGLAVNEQFF | TRBJ2-1 | TRBV4-3
CASSLTFSGGTEAFF | TRBJ1-1 | TRBV28
CASSLTGGADQPQHF | TRBJ1-5 | TRBV5-6
CASSLALGAGANVLTF | TRBJ2-6 | TRBV5-1
CASSLGQSYGYTF | TRBJ1-2 | TRBV14
CASSIAAGGPYEQYF | TRBJ2-7 | TRBV6-5
CASSGLAGVETQYF | TRBJ2-5 | TRBV2
CASSPDSSYEQYF | TRBJ2-7 | TRBV25-1